Given below is one T cell receptor beta chain in context. The target antigen is unknown. The data derive from a study of response to subunit inactivated influenza vaccine. General study findings and limits: With each seasonal influenza vaccination, the authors suggested, few new T cells are recruited.

This CDR3 has 15 residues. CDR1 and CDR2 (germline): MNHNS, SASEGT. Trimming shortened V by 6 bases and J by 2 bases, and 14 bases separated the two germline ends. One entry per CDR3 protein results from TCRdb running MiXCR on the RT-PCR reads. The data contain roughly 630,000 distinct CDR3 sequences, 13% to 15% of them seen just once; the ten biggest clones take up around 7.6%. The chain links TRBV6-1 to TRBJ2-1; D gene unclear. Sequencing used PBMCs from blood, obtained around two weeks before vaccination. This receptor was identified in a man aged 50-60 years who received an inactivated influenza vaccine. The CDR3 reads CASRREVRTYNEQFF. The CDR3 DNA reads TGTGCCAGCAGGCGAGAGGTTCGGACCTACAATGAGCAGTTCTTC.